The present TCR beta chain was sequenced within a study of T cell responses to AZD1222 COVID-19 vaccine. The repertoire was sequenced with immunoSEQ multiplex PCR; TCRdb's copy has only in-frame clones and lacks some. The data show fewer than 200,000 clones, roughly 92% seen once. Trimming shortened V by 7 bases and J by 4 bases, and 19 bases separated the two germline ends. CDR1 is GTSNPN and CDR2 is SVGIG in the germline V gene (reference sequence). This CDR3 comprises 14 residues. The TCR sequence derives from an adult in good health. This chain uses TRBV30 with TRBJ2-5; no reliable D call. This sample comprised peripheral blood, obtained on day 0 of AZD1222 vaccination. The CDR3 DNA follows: TGTGCCTCGGGCCTTACGAAGTTTACAGAGACCCAGTACTTC. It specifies CASGLTKFTETQYF.